This entry describes one TCR beta chain. Its cognate antigen has yet to be identified. Base qualities were left out, and no much larger clone turns up one base away. The data derive from a study of blood T cell repertoires in COVID-19 (dated by TCRdb to the early 2020s). About the investigation overall: Samples covering the acute and convalescent phases of COVID-19 were provided by collaborators in the United States, Italy and Spain. Where HLA class I and class II types were available, the types were taken from metadata supplied by the sample provider, not from assay-based typing. Nearly every sample came with metadata listing a de-identified subject ID, COVID-19 status, age in years and sex. The material from the prospective study consisted of cDNA or gDNA derived from T cells, B-cell-depleted T cells, or PBMCs. Deeply sampled blood TCRbeta repertoires from subjects exposed to, actively infected with, or recovered from COVID-19 were included in the dataset. Samples were obtained from the ongoing ImmuneRACE study (first 160 participants) and from over 1,000 subjects provided by 6 global collaborators. The repertoires were released in a freely available public database meant as a resource for research on the immune response to SARS-CoV-2.

Paper-wide results and their limitations: How much clinical and demographic metadata was included differed by source and by participant, and the metadata was provided uncurated.

TCRbeta CDR3 regions were amplified from genomic DNA using the immunoSEQ Assay, a bias-controlled multiplex PCR. For the original study's pipeline: Within the assay, amplification of reference gene primers was used to estimate how many nucleated cells each sample contained. Sequence reads were collapsed and filtered to measure the absolute abundance of every unique TCRbeta CDR3 rearrangement. For each sample, productive Simpson clonality was calculated as the square root of Simpson's diversity index across productive rearrangements. In its TCRdb copy, this immuneACCESS table keeps in-frame sequences only and misses some clones. Where compared with another copy, unresolved V genes explain less than half of these, and the others have no known cause. D and trimming come from the DNA, and the V and J calls and clone size come from that table. For this sample the table gives roughly 380,000 clones, of which 85% were detected only once. Jointly, the top ten make up more than 3% of the sample.

Collaborating institutions collected whole blood in K2EDTA tubes following their own protocols. For TCRbeta analysis, collaborators shipped samples as frozen whole blood, isolated PBMCs, or DNA extracted from either of those sample types. A distance of 9 bases separates the germline ends of V and J, which lose 5 bases and 1 base respectively. The CDR3, from cysteine to phenylalanine, totals 13 residues. Of the read, only the CDR3 DNA is kept; its 39 bases are in frame from base 1. For CDR1 and CDR2, the germline V gene lists KGHSH and LQKENI. The sequence links TRBV18 to TRBJ2-7; the D gene remains uncertain. The sequenced material came from peripheral blood. The clonotype comes from a woman between 18 and 30 years old with acute or convalescent COVID-19. The CDR3 corresponds to CASSFGPSYEQYF. The base sequence is TGTGCCAGCTCATTTGGGCCATCCTACGAGCAGTACTTC.